This T cell receptor (beta chain) was captured by sequencing in a study of technical replicates of blood from four donors. This clone occurred once. The CDR3 runs to 14 residues. The method was immunoSEQ multiplex PCR; TCRdb's version includes in-frame clones alone and lacks a portion of them. The sample records tens of thousands of clones, just over 90% being singletons. Sequenced material: T cells isolated from PBMCs. V gene TRBV21-1 combines with J gene TRBJ2-5; the D call TRBD1 from the table was never checked on the DNA. TRBV21-1 is listed as a pseudogene. This clonotype was sampled from a human donor in good health. CDR3 in DNA: TGTGCCAGCAGCAATAGCAGGGGAAGGGAGACCCAGTACTTC. Its protein product is CASSNSRGRETQYF.